This entry lists 14 T cell receptor beta chains sequenced from one sample in a study of TIL therapy for anti-PD-1-resistant metastatic lung cancer. Sequencing used immunoSEQ v3. The table came from immunoSEQ multiplex PCR; TCRdb's copy has only in-frame clones and leaves some out. The sample yields tens of thousands of clones, around three quarters seen once. Stated time point: pre-treatment sample, taken before nivolumab and TIL therapy. The sequences come from blood, collected at baseline. These receptors came from a woman aged 30 to 85 with non-small cell lung cancer.

Only a few counts were recorded for this clone. This rearrangement joins TRBV4-1 to TRBJ2-5; a possible D gene is TRBD2 (6 bases). Germline loops: CDR1 MGHRA, CDR2 YSYEKL. The CDR3 loop spans 13 amino acids. Trimming took 11 bases from V and 4 from J, leaving 17 bases between them. Written as DNA, the CDR3 is TGCGCCTGCTCCCAGTGGCGGGGAGAGACCCAGTACTTC. Its translation is CACSQWRGETQYF.

V usage is TRBV7-9 and J usage is TRBJ2-2, with unresolved D. Trimming pared 5 bases from V and 2 bases from J, leaving 12 bases between. The CDR3 runs 15 residues. The germline gives CDR1 SEHNR, CDR2 FQNEAQ (reference sequence). CDR3 protein: CASSPFVGNTGELFF. CDR3 nucleotides: TGTGCCAGCAGCCCGTTCGTGGGAAACACCGGGGAGCTGTTTTTT.

The V and J genes are TRBV19 and TRBJ2-1; 8 bases fit TRBD2. This CDR3 region has 15 residues. V lost 7 bases, J lost 0 bases, and 5 bases stayed unmatched. Germline assignment: CDR1 LNHDA and CDR2 SQIVND (reference sequence). The CDR3 DNA reads as TGTGCCAGTAACCCAAGCGGGGGCTCCTACAATGAGCAGTTCTTC. It encodes CASNPSGGSYNEQFF.

The chain is built from TRBV13 and TRBJ2-3; D is tentatively TRBD1 or TRBD2 (6 bases each). Trimming cost V 5 bases and J 5 bases, with 17 bases left between them. The CDR3 is made up of 15 amino acids. Per the germline V gene, CDR1 is PRHDT and CDR2 is FYEKMQ (reference sequence). The chain's CDR3 is CASSMSRGGGDTQYF. CDR3 sequence (DNA): TGTGCCAGCAGCATGTCTCGCGGAGGGGGAGATACGCAGTATTTT.

This chain uses TRBV6-1 with TRBJ2-5, with D tentatively TRBD2 (5 bases). The J call could be wrong; TRBJ2-7 is a better fit for the DNA end. The CDR3 extends over 12 amino acids. Germline-derived CDR1 and CDR2 are MNHNS and SASEGT. The CDR3 coding sequence is TGTGCCAGTCGGACTTTTTCCTACGAGCAGTACTTC. Translating gives CASRTFSYEQYF.

V and J are TRBV7-2 and TRBJ2-5; tentatively, D is TRBD1 (8 bases). Germline V gives CDR1 SGHTA, CDR2 FQGNSA. The CDR3 spans 16 residues. Trimming pared 6 bases from V and 1 base from J, leaving 18 bases between. The CDR3 DNA reads TGTGCCAGCAGAAATGGACAGGGAGGGTCCCAAGAGACCCAGTACTTC. Encoded protein: CASRNGQGGSQETQYF.

The V gene is TRBV27, the J gene TRBJ1-1; D call uncertain. The CDR3 runs 11 residues. V was clipped by 8 bases and J by 5 bases, with 9 bases between them. Germline assignment: CDR1 MNHEY and CDR2 SMNVEV (reference sequence). The CDR3 DNA reads TGTGCCAGCTGGGTGGGGACTGAAGCTTTCTTT. Translation gives CASWVGTEAFF.

V and J are TRBV10-3 and TRBJ2-2; D ambiguous. The ends were cut back, 3 bases at V and 2 bases at J, with 10 bases in the middle. CDR1 ENHRY and CDR2 SYGVKD come from the germline V gene. The CDR3 length is 15 residues. CDR3 loop: CAISDGQFNTGELFF. The CDR3 coding sequence is TGTGCCATCAGTGACGGGCAGTTTAACACCGGGGAGCTGTTTTTT.

V gene TRBV19 combines with J gene TRBJ1-1; 9 nucleotides align to TRBD1. The CDR3 contains 14 residues. After removal of 5 bases from V and 5 bases from J, the junction contained 6 bases not matched to a gene. The germline CDR1 and CDR2 sequences are LNHDA and SQIVND (reference sequence). The CDR3 DNA is TGTGCCAGTAGTCTTGGGACAGGGAAGACTGAAGCTTTCTTT. Translation gives CASSLGTGKTEAFF.

This rearrangement joins TRBV5-8 to TRBJ2-5; D is perhaps TRBD2 (5 bases). The ends were cut back, 3 bases at V and 2 bases at J, with 11 bases in the middle. The CDR3 consists of 14 residues. Germline V gene sequence: CDR1 SGHTS, CDR2 YDEGEE. In nucleotides, the CDR3 is TGTGCCAGCAGCTCTTACGGGGTTCAAGAGACCCAGTACTTC. Translating it yields CASSSYGVQETQYF.

The chain employs TRBV6-1 and TRBJ1-3; tentative D call: TRBD1 (6 bases). The V end was cut by 7 bases, the J end by 1 base, with 14 bases between. This CDR3 comprises 15 residues. Germline V CDR1 and CDR2: MNHNS, SASEGT. The CDR3 spells CASTYRETSGNTIYF. The CDR3, as DNA: TGTGCCAGCACCTACAGGGAAACTTCTGGAAACACCATATATTTT.

This rearrangement joins TRBV5-6 to TRBJ2-7; weak D call: TRBD2 (6 bases). This CDR3 has 14 amino acids. Germline V gives CDR1 SGHDT, CDR2 YYEEEE. V was clipped by 3 bases and J by 5 bases, with 15 bases between them. CDR3 protein: CASSSGGGNHEQYF. CDR3 in DNA: TGTGCCAGCAGCTCCGGTGGAGGGAACCACGAGCAGTACTTC.

This sequence joins TRBV5-6 and TRBJ2-1; D is undetermined. This CDR3 spans 13 amino acids. CDR1 is SGHDT and CDR2 is YYEEEE in the germline V gene. V gave up 2 bases and J gave up 8 bases, with 11 bases separating them. The CDR3 spells CASSFLGEYEQFF. The CDR3 DNA sequence: TGTGCCAGCAGCTTCCTGGGTGAATATGAGCAGTTCTTC. Full variable domain (outside the CDR3, taken from reference TRBV5-6 and TRBJ2-1): DAGVTQSPTHLIKTRGQQVTLRCSPKSGHDTVSWYQQALGQGPQFIFQYYEEEERQRGNFPDRFSGHQFPNYSSELNVNALLLGDSALYLCASSFLGEYEQFFGPGTRLTVL.

A word on this clone: The sample holds other DNA sequences that translate to the same CDR3. V is TRBV20-1 and J is TRBJ2-7, with D maybe TRBD2 (6 bases). Germline V gives CDR1 DFQATT, CDR2 SNEGSKA (reference sequence). Trimming shortened V by 1 base and J by 6 bases, and 7 bases separated the two germline ends. This CDR3 has 11 residues. The chain's CDR3 is CSARAGVEQYF. CDR3 coding DNA: TGCAGTGCTAGAGCGGGGGTCGAGCAGTACTTC.